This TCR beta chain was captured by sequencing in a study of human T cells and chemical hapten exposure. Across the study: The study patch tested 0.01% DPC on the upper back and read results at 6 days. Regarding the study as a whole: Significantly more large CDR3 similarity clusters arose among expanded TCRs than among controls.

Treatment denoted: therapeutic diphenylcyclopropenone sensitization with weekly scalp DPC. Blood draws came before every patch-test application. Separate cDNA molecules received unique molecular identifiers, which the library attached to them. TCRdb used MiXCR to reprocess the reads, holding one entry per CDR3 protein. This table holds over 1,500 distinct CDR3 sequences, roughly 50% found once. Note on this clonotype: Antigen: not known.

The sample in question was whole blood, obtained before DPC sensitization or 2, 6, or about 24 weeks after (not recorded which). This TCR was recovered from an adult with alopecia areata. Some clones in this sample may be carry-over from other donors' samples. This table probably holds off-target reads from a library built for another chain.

The CDR3, as DNA: TGTGCCAGCCGAGAGGCAGGGCGTGGGACCTACGAGCAGTACTTC. Translating gives CASREAGRGTYEQYF. The chain employs TRBV6-5 and TRBJ2-7; a weak D match, TRBD1 (5 bases). Per germline, CDR1 MNHEY and CDR2 SVGAGI. CDR3 length equals 15 residues. V lost 8 bases and J lost 2, with 19 bases in between.